The 12 T cell receptor beta chains in this list originate from one sample, sequenced in a study of regulatory T cells in long-lasting Graves disease. HTBI primers from iRepertoire and Arm-PCR of CDR3 regions yielded the TCR beta libraries. TCRdb re-analysed the multiplex PCR reads in MiXCR, keeping a single row per CDR3 protein. The table records about 300,000 distinct CDR3 sequences, around 21% of them present only once. Time point defined: persistent/refractory GD, antithyroid drugs over 5 years with positive TRAb. PBMC RNA served as the TCR library source. The starting material was peripheral blood mononuclear cells (PBMCs), obtained when the disease was refractory, from a patient treated with antithyroid drugs. The receptors originated from a female donor with Graves disease.

The chain links TRBV14 to TRBJ1-2; TRBD1 aligns across 7 bases. Germline lookup yields CDR1 SGHDN and CDR2 FVKESK. V shed 3 bases, J shed 4 bases, and the junction held 8 bases outside the gene matches. The CDR3 is made up of 15 amino acids. The CDR3, as DNA: TGTGCCAGCAGCCAGACAGGGAAGGACGTCTATGGCTACACCTTC. It encodes CASSQTGKDVYGYTF.

This clonotype was counted a few times. The gene calls are TRBV7-2 and TRBJ1-1; D not certain. The CDR3 is made up of 13 amino acids. V was shortened by 1 base and J by 10 bases, with 13 bases between the two germline ends. Germline values: CDR1 SGHTA, CDR2 FQGNSA. The CDR3 DNA reads TGTGCCAGCAGCTTAGGGTCTTCGGTAGCAGCTTTCTTT. It is translated as CASSLGSSVAAFF.

About this clonotype itself: A much larger clone is a single base away; this may be a read error. The V gene is TRBV10-3, the J gene TRBJ2-5; TRBD2 might be the D (5 bases). The V and J ends lost 0 bases and 5 bases respectively, with 16 bases between them. This CDR3 has 16 residues. Germline V gives CDR1 ENHRY, CDR2 SYGVKD. CDR3 loop: CAISESIGLGGETQYF. Written as DNA, the CDR3 is TGTGCCATCAGTGAGTCGATAGGTCTAGGCGGGGAGACCCAGTACTTC.

In regard to this clonotype: Possible read error: a much larger clone is one base away. The chain carries TRBV5-6 and TRBJ2-7; TRBD1 matches 7 bases. This CDR3 comprises 13 residues. Germline V gene data show CDR1 as SGHDT and CDR2 as YYEEEE. Trimming removed 5 bases from V and 3 bases from J; junction bases left unmatched: 5. The CDR3 protein is CASRLTGYYEQYF. CDR3 sequence (DNA): TGTGCCAGCAGATTGACAGGGTACTACGAGCAGTACTTC.

The chain joins TRBV12-3 or TRBV12-4 to TRBJ1-3; TRBD1 might be the D (6 bases). V gave up 5 bases and J gave up 2 bases, with 13 bases separating them. The CDR3 loop spans 15 amino acids. This CDR3 reads CASSRQAVAGNTIYF. As DNA, the CDR3 is TGTGCCAGCAGTCGACAGGCGGTCGCTGGAAACACCATATATTTT.

V is TRBV14 and J is TRBJ1-1; no definite D call. CDR3 length: 13 amino acids. V lost 3 bases and J lost 3, with 8 bases in between. From germline, CDR1 is SGHDN and CDR2 FVKESK. The CDR3 sequence is CASSQNEDTEAFF. Here the CDR3 DNA reads TGTGCCAGCAGCCAGAATGAGGACACTGAAGCTTTCTTT.

The chain recombines TRBV10-2 with TRBJ2-7; TRBD2 agrees at 10 bases. With 4 bases clipped from V and 3 bases from J, the junction kept 12 bases outside the gene matches. This CDR3 region has 17 residues. In germline, CDR1 is WSHSY, CDR2 SAAADI. The CDR3 coding sequence is TGCGCCAGCAGTGGGCCGTTTGGGGCTAGCGGGAGCTACGAGCAGTACTTC. The encoded protein is CASSGPFGASGSYEQYF.

There are many counts of this clonotype. The chain carries TRBV11-1 and TRBJ2-4; D gene ambiguous. This CDR3 is 12 amino acids long. Trimming took off 8 bases at V and 1 base at J, with 6 bases between the two ends. The germline CDR1 and CDR2 sequences are SGHAT and FQDESV (reference sequence). The CDR3 protein is CASEDAKNIQYF. DNA for the CDR3: TGTGCCAGCGAGGACGCCAAAAACATTCAGTACTTC.

For this clonotype: One junction end disagrees with the germline gene, perhaps due to a read error. V is TRBV28 and J is TRBJ2-5; a weak D match, TRBD2 (5 bases). Germline V gene sequence: CDR1 MDHEN, CDR2 SYDVKM. There are 13 residues in the CDR3. CDR3 DNA: TGTGCCAGCAGTGTAGCTAGCCAAGAGACCCAGCACTTC. It specifies CASSVASQETQHF.

Comments on this clonotype: With a much larger clone just one base away, this may be a read error. The V gene is TRBV13, the J gene TRBJ2-7; no clear D gene. Trimming pared 0 bases from V and 0 bases from J, leaving 12 bases between. The CDR3 is made up of 16 amino acids. Germline CDR1 reads PRHDT; CDR2 reads FYEKMQ (reference sequence). CDR3 amino acids: CASSLGTGGSSYEQYF. The CDR3 region has the DNA TGTGCCAGCAGCTTAGGGACTGGCGGAAGCTCCTACGAGCAGTACTTC.

The chain has TRBV4-3 and TRBJ2-7; 8 bases fit TRBD1. The germline V gene has CDR1 LGHNA and CDR2 YSLEER. The CDR3 runs to 17 residues. Trimming at V came to 3 bases and at J to 2 bases, leaving 12 bases not matched to a gene. The CDR3 DNA follows: TGCGCCAGCAGCCAGTACTGGATTGGACAGGGAGCCTACGAGCAGTACTTC. Its translation is CASSQYWIGQGAYEQYF.

In this sample, this clonotype turned up many times. This chain joins TRBV30 and TRBJ1-2, with D unresolved. The CDR3 is 12 amino acids. Trimming took 5 bases from V and 2 from J, leaving 9 bases between them. Germline CDR1 and CDR2: GTSNPN and SVGIG (reference sequence). CDR3 nucleotide sequence: TGTGCCTGGCGGGTTCGAAACTATGGCTACACCTTC. Amino acid sequence: CAWRVRNYGYTF. Complete variable domain (other parts from reference TRBV30 and TRBJ1-2): SQTIHQWPATLVQPVGSPLSLECTVEGTSNPNLYWYRQAAGRGLQLLFYSVGIGQISSEVPQNLSASRPQDRQFILSSKKLLLSDSGFYLCAWRVRNYGYTFGSGTRLTVV.